Sequencing of this TCR beta chain was carried out in a study of cytomegalovirus exposure and HLA in healthy donors. On this clone itself: What it binds is not known.

The germline V gene has CDR1 LNHNV and CDR2 YYDKDF (reference sequence). The CDR3 totals 15 residues. The V gene end was trimmed by 5 bases and the J gene end by 2 bases; junction bases not matched to a gene: 6. The PCR ran on 60 Vbeta and 13 Jbeta primers. Only in-frame clones appear in the TCRdb table, and some are missing; sequencing was by immunoSEQ multiplex PCR. The table lists under 150,000 clones, around 78% of them singletons. Study-level points and caveats: One variant, a missense change in DCLRE1C, was linked in a later analysis to TCR beta V- and J-gene trimming. TCR beta chains numbering 164 were designated cytomegalovirus-associated. A later analysis revealed that TCR association rates differed between HLA loci, peaking at DRB1 and bottoming out at HLA-C.

The TCR comes from a woman between 40 and 50 years old in good health and CMV-seropositive. The rearrangement uses TRBV15 and TRBJ2-3; 8 bases align to TRBD2. The specimen sequenced was PBMCs. The CDR3 loop is CATSSTTSATDTQYF. In nucleotides, the CDR3 is TGTGCCACCAGCTCGACGACTAGCGCCACAGATACGCAGTATTTT.